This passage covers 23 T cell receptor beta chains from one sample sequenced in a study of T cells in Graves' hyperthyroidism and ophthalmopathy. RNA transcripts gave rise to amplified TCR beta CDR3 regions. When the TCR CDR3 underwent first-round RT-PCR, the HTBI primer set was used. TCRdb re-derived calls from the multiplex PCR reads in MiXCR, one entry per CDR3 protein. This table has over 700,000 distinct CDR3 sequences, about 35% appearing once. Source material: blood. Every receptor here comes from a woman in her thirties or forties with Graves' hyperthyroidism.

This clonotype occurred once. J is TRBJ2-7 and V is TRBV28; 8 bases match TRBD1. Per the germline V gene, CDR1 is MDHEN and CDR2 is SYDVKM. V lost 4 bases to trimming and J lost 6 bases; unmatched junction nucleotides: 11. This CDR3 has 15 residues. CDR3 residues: CASSSPGGASSEQYF. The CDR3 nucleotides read TGTGCCAGCAGTTCTCCAGGGGGCGCATCATCCGAGCAGTACTTC.

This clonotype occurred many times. The CDR3 sequence is CASSPTSGNSYEQYF. DNA of the CDR3: TGTGCCAGCAGCCCGACTAGCGGAAACTCCTACGAGCAGTACTTC. The V call is TRBV7-9, the J call TRBJ2-7, with TRBD2 identical over 9 bases. The CDR3 is 15 residues long. The V gene's germline CDR1 is SEHNR and CDR2 FQNEAQ (reference sequence). The junction had 5 bases not matched to a gene; V was cut back by 5 bases and J by 0 bases.

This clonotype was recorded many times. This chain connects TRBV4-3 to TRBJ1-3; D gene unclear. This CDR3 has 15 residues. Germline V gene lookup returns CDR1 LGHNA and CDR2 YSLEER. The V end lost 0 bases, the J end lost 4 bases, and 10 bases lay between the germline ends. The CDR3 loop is CASSQDPPRGNTIYF. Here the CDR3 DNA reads TGCGCCAGCAGCCAAGATCCTCCACGGGGAAACACCATATATTTT.

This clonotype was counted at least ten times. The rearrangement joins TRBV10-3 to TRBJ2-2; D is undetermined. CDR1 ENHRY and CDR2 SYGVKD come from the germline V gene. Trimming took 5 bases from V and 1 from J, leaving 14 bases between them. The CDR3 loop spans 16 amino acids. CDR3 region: CAISPVQVQNTGELFF. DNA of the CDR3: TGTGCCATCAGTCCTGTCCAGGTACAGAACACCGGGGAGCTGTTTTTT.

CDR3 sequence (DNA): TGCAGTGCTAGAGATCAAACCGACGTAGACAGCAATCAGCCCCAGCATTTT. Its protein product is CSARDQTDVDSNQPQHF. The genes are TRBV20-1 and TRBJ1-5; D not resolved. The germline V gene has CDR1 DFQATT and CDR2 SNEGSKA (reference sequence). V was clipped by 0 bases and J by 1 base, with 16 bases between them. This CDR3 is 17 amino acids long.

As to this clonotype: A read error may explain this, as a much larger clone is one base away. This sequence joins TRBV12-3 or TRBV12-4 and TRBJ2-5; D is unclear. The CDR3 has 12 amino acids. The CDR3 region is CAGSFRQETQYF. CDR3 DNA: TGTGCCGGCAGTTTTCGGCAAGAGACCCAGTACTTC.

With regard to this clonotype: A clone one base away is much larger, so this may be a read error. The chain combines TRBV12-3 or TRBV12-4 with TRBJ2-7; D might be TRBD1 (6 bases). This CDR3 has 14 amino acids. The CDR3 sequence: CASSLEQGHYGQYF. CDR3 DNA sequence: TGTGCCAGCAGTCTCGAGCAGGGGCACTACGGGCAGTACTTC.

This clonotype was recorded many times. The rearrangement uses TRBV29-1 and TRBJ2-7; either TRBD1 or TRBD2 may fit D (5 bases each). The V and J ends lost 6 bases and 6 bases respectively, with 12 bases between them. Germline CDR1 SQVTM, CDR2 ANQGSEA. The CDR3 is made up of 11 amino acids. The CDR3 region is CSVWRGAEQYF. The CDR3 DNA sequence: TGCAGCGTATGGCGAGGGGCCGAGCAGTACTTC.

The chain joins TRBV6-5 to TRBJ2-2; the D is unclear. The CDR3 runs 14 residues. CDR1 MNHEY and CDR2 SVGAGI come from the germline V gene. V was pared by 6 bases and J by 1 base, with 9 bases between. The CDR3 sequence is CASRPMVNTGELFF. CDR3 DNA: TGTGCCAGCAGACCCATGGTGAACACCGGGGAGCTGTTTTTT.

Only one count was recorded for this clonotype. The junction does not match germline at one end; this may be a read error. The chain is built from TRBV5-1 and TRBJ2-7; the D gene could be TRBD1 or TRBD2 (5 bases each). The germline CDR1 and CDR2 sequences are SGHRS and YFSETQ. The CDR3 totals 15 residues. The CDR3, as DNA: TGCGGCAGCAGCCAAGATTGGGGGATCTCCTACGAGCAGTACTTC. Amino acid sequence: CGSSQDWGISYEQYF.

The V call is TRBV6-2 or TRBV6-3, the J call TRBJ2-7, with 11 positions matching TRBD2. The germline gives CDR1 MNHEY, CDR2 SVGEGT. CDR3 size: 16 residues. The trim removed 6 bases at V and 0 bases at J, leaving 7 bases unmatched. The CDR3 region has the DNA TGTGCCAGCAGCTACGGACTAGCGGGCTTCTCCTACGAGCAGTACTTC. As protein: CASSYGLAGFSYEQYF.

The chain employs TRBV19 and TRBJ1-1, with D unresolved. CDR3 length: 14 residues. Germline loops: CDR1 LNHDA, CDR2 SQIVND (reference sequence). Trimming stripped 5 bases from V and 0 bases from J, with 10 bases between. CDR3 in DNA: TGTGCCAGTAGTGAAGACGGGGTGAACACTGAAGCTTTCTTT. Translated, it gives CASSEDGVNTEAFF.

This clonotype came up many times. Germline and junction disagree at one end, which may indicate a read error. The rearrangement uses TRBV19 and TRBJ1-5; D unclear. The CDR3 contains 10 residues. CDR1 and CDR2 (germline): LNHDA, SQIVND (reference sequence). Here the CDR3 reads CASSHQPQHF. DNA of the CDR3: TGTGCCAGTAGCCATCAGCCCCAGCATTTT.

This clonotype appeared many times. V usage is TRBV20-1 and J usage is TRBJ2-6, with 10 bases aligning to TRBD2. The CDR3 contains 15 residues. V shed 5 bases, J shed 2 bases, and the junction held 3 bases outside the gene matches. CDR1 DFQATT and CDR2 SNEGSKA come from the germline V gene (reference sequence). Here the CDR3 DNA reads TGCAGTGCTCTGGGACTAGCGCCTGGGGCCAACGTCCTGACTTTC. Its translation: CSALGLAPGANVLTF.

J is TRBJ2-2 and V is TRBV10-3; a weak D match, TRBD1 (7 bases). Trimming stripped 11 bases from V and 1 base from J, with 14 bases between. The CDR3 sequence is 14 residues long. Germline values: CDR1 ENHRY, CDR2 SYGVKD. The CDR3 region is CAPRQGGNTGELFF. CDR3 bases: TGTGCCCCCAGACAGGGAGGGAACACCGGGGAGCTGTTTTTT.

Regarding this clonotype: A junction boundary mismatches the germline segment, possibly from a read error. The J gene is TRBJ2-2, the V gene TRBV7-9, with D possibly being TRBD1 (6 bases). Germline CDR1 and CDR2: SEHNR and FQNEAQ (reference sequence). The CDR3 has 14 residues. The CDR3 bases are TGTGCCAGCAGCTTAGTAAGGGGGACCAATGAGCAGTTTTTT. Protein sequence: CASSLVRGTNEQFF.

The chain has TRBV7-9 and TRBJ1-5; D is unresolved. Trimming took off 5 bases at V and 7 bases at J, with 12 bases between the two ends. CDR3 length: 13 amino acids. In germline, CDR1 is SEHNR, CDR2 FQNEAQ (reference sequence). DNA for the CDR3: TGTGCCAGCAGCCGCGACGGGGAACAGCCCCAGCATTTT. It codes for CASSRDGEQPQHF.

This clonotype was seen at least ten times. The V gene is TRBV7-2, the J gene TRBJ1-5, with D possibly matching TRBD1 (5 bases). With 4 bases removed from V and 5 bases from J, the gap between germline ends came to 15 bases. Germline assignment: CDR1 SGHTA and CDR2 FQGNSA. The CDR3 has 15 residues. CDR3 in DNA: TGTGCCAGCAGCTCAAGGGGAGGGGAGGATCAGCCCCAGCATTTT. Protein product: CASSSRGGEDQPQHF.

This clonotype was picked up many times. CDR3 region: CSVTDQNSNQPQHF. In DNA form, the CDR3 reads TGCAGCGTTACCGACCAGAATAGCAATCAGCCCCAGCATTTT. The chain uses TRBV29-1 and TRBJ1-5; D is unresolved. The CDR3 loop spans 14 amino acids. Germline V gene lookup returns CDR1 SQVTM and CDR2 ANQGSEA. Between the trimmed V and J ends, which lost 5 bases and 0 bases, there was a span of 11 bases.

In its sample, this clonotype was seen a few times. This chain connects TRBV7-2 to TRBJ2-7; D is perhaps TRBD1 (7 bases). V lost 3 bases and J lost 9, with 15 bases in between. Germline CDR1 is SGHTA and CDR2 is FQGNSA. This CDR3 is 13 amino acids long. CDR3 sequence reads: CASSLRRGQGQYF. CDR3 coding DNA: TGTGCCAGCAGCTTGAGGAGGGGGCAGGGGCAGTACTTC.

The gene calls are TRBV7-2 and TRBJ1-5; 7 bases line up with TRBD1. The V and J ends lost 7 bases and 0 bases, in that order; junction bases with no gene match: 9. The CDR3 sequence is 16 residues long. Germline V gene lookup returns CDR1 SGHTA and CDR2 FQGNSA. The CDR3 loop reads CASTPFGTDSNQPQHF. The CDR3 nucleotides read TGTGCCAGCACCCCGTTCGGGACAGATAGCAATCAGCCCCAGCATTTT.

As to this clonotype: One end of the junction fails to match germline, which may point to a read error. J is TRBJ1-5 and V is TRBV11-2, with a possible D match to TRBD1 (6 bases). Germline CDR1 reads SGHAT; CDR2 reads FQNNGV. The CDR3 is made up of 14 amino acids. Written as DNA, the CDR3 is TGCGCCAGCAGCCATCAGGGGAGCAATCAGCCCCAGCATTTT. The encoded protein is CASSHQGSNQPQHF.

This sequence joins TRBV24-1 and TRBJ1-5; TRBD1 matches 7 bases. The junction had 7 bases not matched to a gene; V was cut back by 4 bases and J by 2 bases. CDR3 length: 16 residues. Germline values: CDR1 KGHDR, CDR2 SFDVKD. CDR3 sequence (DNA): TGTGCCACCAGTGACCCGACAGGGCGCGGCAATCAGCCCCAGCATTTT. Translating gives CATSDPTGRGNQPQHF.